This entry concerns a single T cell receptor beta chain. Its antigen is unknown. This entry comes from a study of shared clonotypes between healthy human individuals. Study results and limitations: It was anticipated that sequencing depth would influence how many clonotypes donors shared. Specimens sampled were limited to blood, with tissue repertoires likely differing.

The CDR3 length is 14 residues. CDR1 is SGHTA and CDR2 is FQGTGA in the germline V gene. With 3 bases clipped from V and 6 bases from J, the junction kept 6 bases outside the gene matches. The repertoire was sequenced with immunoSEQ multiplex PCR; TCRdb's copy has only in-frame clones and lacks some. Altogether approximately 500,000 clones are present, approximately 85% being singletons, with the ten largest covering about an eighth. All the donors were Caucasian adults who lived in Nashville, Tennessee. Sequences were obtained from PBMCs. The sequence was collected from a woman aged 40 to 50 in good health. Some clones in this sample may be carry-over from other donors' samples. V gene TRBV7-3 combines with J gene TRBJ2-7; 9 bases line up with TRBD1. The CDR3 reads CASSFTGGASEQYF. Written as DNA, the CDR3 is TGTGCCAGCAGCTTCACAGGGGGCGCATCCGAGCAGTACTTC.